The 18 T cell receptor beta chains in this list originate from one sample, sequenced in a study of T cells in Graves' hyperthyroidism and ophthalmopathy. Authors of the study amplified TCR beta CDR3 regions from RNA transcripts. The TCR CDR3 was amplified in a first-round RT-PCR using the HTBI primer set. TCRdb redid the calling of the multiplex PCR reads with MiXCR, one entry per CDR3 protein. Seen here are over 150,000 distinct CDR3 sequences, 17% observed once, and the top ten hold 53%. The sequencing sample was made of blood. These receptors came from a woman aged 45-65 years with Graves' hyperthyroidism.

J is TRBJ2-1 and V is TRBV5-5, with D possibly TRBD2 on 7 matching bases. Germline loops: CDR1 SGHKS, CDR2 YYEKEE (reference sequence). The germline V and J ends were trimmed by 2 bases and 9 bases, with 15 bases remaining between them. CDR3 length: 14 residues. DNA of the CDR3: TGTGCCAGCAGCTTTGGGGGGGCGGAGGGTGAGCAGTTCTTC. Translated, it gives CASSFGGAEGEQFF.

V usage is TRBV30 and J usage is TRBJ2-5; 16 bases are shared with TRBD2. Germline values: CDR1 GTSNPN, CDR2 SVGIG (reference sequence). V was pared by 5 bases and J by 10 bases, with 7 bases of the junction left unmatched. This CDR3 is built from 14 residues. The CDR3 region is CAWAGLAGGRGQYF. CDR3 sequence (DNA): TGTGCCTGGGCGGGACTAGCGGGGGGGCGAGGCCAGTACTTC.

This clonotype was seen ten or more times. In DNA form, the CDR3 reads TGTGCCAGCAGCTTAGTGCTAGCGGGAGGAACGTACAATGAGCAGTTCTTC. Translating gives CASSLVLAGGTYNEQFF. The gene calls are TRBV7-6 and TRBJ2-1, with 11 nucleotides matching TRBD2. CDR3 length equals 17 residues. Germline V gene lookup returns CDR1 SGHVS and CDR2 FNYEAQ. V lost 1 base and J lost 4; bases outside the gene matches: 6.

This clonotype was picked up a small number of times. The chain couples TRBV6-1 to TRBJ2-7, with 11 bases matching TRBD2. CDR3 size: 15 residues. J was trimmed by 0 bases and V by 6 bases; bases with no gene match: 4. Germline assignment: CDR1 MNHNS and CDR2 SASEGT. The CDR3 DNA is TGTGCCAGCAGGACCGGGACTAGCGGCTCCTACGAGCAGTACTTC. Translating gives CASRTGTSGSYEQYF.

CDR3 in DNA: TGTGCCAGCAGCCAATTAAGGGGCCAAAACTATGGCTACACCTTC. Translating it yields CASSQLRGQNYGYTF. This rearrangement joins TRBV14 to TRBJ1-2; a weak D match, TRBD1 (5 bases). The germline V gene encodes CDR1 SGHDN and CDR2 FVKESK. V was cut by 2 bases and J by 2 bases, with 12 bases left in between. CDR3 size: 15 residues.

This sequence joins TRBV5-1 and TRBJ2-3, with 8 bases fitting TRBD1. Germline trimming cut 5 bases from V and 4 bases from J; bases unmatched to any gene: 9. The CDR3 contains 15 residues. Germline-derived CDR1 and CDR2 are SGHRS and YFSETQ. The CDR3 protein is CASRQAGGASDTQYF. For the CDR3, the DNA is TGCGCCAGCAGACAGGCAGGGGGCGCATCAGATACGCAGTATTTT. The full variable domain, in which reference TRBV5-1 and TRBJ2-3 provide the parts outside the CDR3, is KAGVTQTPRYLIKTRGQQVTLSCSPISGHRSVSWYQQTPGQGLQFLFEYFSETQRNKGNFPGRFSGRQFSNSRSEMNVSTLELGDSALYLCASRQAGGASDTQYFGPGTRLTVL.

The DNA for the CDR3 is TGTGCCAGCAGTCATGGACAGGGGGCAAGGCTCTCTGGAAACACCATATATTTT. Translation gives CASSHGQGARLSGNTIYF. The chain links TRBV3-1 to TRBJ1-3; 11 positions match TRBD1. The V gene's germline CDR1 is LGHDT and CDR2 YNNKEL (reference sequence). The J segment lost 0 bases and the V segment lost 6 bases, leaving 10 bases of the junction unmatched. This CDR3 spans 18 amino acids.

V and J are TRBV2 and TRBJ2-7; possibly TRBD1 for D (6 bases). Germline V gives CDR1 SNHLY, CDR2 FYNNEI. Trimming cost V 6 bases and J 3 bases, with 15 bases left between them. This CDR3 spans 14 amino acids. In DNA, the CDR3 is TGTGCCAGCAGGGTTCTTGGGACAAACTACGAGCAGTACTTC. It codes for CASRVLGTNYEQYF.

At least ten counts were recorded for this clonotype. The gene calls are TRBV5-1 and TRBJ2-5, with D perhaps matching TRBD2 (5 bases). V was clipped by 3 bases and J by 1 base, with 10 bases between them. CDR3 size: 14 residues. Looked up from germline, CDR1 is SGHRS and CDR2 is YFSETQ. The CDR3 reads CASSSGSRQETQYF. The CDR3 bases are TGCGCCAGCAGCTCGGGGTCCCGCCAAGAGACCCAGTACTTC.

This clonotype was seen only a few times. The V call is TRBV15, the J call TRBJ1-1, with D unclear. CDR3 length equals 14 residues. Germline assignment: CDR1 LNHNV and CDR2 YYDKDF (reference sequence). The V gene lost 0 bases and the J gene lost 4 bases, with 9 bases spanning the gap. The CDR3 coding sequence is TGTGCCACCAGCAGAGATAGCTGGGGCACTGAAGCTTTCTTT. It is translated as CATSRDSWGTEAFF.

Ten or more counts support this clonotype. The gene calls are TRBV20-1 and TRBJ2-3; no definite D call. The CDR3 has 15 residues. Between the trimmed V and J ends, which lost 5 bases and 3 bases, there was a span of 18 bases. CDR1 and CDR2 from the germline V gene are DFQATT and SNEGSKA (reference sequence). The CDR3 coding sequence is TGCAGTGCTTGGAGTTCGGGCGTTGTTACAGATACGCAGTATTTT. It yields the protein CSAWSSGVVTDTQYF.

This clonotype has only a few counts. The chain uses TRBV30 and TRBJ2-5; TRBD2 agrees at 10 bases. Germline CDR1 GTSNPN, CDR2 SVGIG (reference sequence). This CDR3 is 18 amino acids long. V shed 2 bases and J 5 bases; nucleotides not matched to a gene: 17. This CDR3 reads CAWSPPPRPSGRSETQYF. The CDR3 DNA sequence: TGTGCCTGGAGTCCTCCCCCCAGGCCTAGCGGGAGATCGGAGACCCAGTACTTC.

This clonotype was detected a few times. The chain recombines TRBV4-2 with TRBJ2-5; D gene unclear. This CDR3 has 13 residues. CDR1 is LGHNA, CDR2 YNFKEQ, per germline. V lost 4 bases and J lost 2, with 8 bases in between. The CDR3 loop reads CASSLYPQETQYF. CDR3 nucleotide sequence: TGTGCCAGCAGCCTATATCCTCAAGAGACCCAGTACTTC.

The DNA for the CDR3 is TGTGCCTGGACTAGAGGGCTAGCGGGAGTCGGTGAGCAGTTCTTC. Amino acid sequence: CAWTRGLAGVGEQFF. The rearrangement joins TRBV30 to TRBJ2-1; 10 bases map to TRBD2. Germline CDR1 GTSNPN, CDR2 SVGIG (reference sequence). The length of the CDR3 is 15 residues. Losses at the gene ends were 4 bases for V and 9 bases for J; bases not matched to a gene: 12.

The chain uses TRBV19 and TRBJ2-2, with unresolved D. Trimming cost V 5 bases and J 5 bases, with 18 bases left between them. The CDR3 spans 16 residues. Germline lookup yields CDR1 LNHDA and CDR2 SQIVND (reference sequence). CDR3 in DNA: TGTGCCAGTAGTGACCAATGGGTGCGCAGGACCGGGGAGCTGTTTTTT. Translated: CASSDQWVRRTGELFF.

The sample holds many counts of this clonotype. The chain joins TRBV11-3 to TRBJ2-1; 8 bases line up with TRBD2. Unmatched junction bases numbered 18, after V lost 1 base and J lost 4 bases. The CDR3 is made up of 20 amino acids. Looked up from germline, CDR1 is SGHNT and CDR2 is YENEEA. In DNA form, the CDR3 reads TGTGCCAGCAGCTTAGCGAACCCGGGACTAGTCCCCCTAAGGTACAATGAGCAGTTCTTC. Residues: CASSLANPGLVPLRYNEQFF.

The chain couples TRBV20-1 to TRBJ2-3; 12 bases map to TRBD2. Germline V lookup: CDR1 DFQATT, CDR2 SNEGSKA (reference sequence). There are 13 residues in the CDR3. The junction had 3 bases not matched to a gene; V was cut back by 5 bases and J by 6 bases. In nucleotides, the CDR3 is TGCAGTGCTGAGACTAGCGGGAGTGATACGCAGTATTTT. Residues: CSAETSGSDTQYF.

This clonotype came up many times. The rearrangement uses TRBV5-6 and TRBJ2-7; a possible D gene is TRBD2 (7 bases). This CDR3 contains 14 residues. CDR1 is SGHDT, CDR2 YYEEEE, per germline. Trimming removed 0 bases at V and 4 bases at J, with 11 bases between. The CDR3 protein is CASSLEGGLYEQYF. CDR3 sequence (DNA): TGTGCCAGCAGCTTGGAGGGGGGACTATACGAGCAGTACTTC.